Below, one TCR beta chain is given with its context. The V gene's germline CDR1 is SQVTM and CDR2 ANQGSEA. V lost 5 bases, J lost 0 bases, and 2 bases stayed unmatched. The CDR3 totals 13 residues. The data belong to a study of identical twins. TCRdb redid the calling of the 5' RACE reads with MiXCR, one entry per CDR3 protein. The repertoire includes roughly 570,000 distinct CDR3 sequences, 9.5% to 10% of them detected once, and around 3.1% sits in the top ten. This same sample was also part of a study on yellow fever vaccine responses in identical twins.

Material: PBMCs. The TCR comes from a woman between 18 and 29 years old in good health. The chain links TRBV29-1 to TRBJ1-2; TRBD1 aligns across 8 bases. CDR3: CSVLRGPNYGYTF. The CDR3 DNA reads TGCAGCGTTCTCAGGGGGCCTAACTATGGCTACACCTTC.